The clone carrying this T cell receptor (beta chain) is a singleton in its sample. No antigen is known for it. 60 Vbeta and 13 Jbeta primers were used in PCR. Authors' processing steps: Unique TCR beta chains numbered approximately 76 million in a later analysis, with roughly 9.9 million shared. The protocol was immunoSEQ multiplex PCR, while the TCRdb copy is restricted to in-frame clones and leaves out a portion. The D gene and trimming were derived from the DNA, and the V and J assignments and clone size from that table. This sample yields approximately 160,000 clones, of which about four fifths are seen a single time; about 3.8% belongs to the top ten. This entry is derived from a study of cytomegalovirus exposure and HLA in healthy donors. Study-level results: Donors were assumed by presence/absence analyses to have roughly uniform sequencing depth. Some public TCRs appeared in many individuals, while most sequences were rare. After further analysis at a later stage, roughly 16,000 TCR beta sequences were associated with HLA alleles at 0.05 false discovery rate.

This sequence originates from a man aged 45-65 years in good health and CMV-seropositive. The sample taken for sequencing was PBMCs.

The CDR3, as DNA: TGTGCCAGCGGGGAGGGATGGCAGGGCTCATACGAGCAGTACTTC. Translating it yields CASGEGWQGSYEQYF. This chain uses TRBV5-4 with TRBJ2-7, with TRBD2 matching over 7 bases. V was pared by 7 bases and J by 4 bases, with 14 bases of the junction left unmatched. CDR3 length equals 15 residues. In germline, CDR1 is SGHNT, CDR2 YYREEE (reference sequence). The entire variable domain, with the rest obtained from reference TRBV5-4 and TRBJ2-7, is as follows: ETGVTQSPTHLIKTRGQQVTLRCSSQSGHNTVSWYQQALGQGPQFIFQYYREEENGRGNFPPRFSGLQFPNYSSELNVNALELDDSALYLCASGEGWQGSYEQYFGPGTRLTVT.